The 20 T cell receptor beta chains below all came from one sample that was sequenced in a study of tumor-infiltrating lymphocytes in primary liver carcinoma. From around 500 ng of total RNA, TCR beta-specific cDNA was reverse-transcribed using a constant-region primer. Each TCR beta library was derived from three nested multiplex PCR rounds that employed slightly modified ARM-PCR. The first two PCR rounds used TRBV1-TRBV30 primers with a Cbeta primer, nine to ten cycles each. TCRdb independently ran MiXCR on the multiplex PCR reads; one entry per CDR3 protein. This sample carries about 50,000 distinct CDR3 sequences, 70% to 80% of them seen once, and the ten largest clones take around 22%. From unsorted bulk tissue weighing roughly 17-31 mg, DNA and RNA were co-extracted. The specimen was liver tumor tissue from sampling region 5. Subset here: tumor region T5, tumor centre. Source of these receptors: a man in his forties or fifties with primary liver carcinoma and hepatitis B virus infection.

The CDR3: CASSFQWVPGASESHQQFF. In nucleotides, the CDR3 is TGTGCCAGCAGCTTCCAATGGGTGCCTGGGGCTAGCGAGAGTCATCAGCAGTTCTTC. This rearrangement joins TRBV11-2 to TRBJ2-1; possible D gene TRBD2, 6 bases. The CDR3 totals 19 residues. V lost 3 bases to trimming and J lost 11 bases, with 32 bases between them. Germline lookup yields CDR1 SGHAT and CDR2 FQNNGV.

This clonotype is a singleton in its sample. Germline is not matched at one junction end, which may reflect a read error. The genes are TRBV11-3 and TRBJ2-7; the match to TRBD1 covers 7 bases. CDR1 and CDR2 (germline): SGHNT, YENEEA. This CDR3 is 13 amino acids long. The CDR3 DNA reads as TGTGCCAGCAGCATGGGACAGTCGTACGAGAAGTACTTC. It encodes CASSMGQSYEKYF.

Concerning this clonotype: One end of the junction does not line up with germline, which may come from a read error. The chain is built from TRBV5-1 and TRBJ2-3; D perhaps matches TRBD2 (7 bases). Germline-derived CDR1 and CDR2 are SGHRS and YFSETQ. CDR3 size: 14 residues. Here the CDR3 DNA reads TGCGTCAGCAGCTTGGGGGGGCTCCCAGATACGCAGTATTTT. Its translation is CVSSLGGLPDTQYF.

As for this clonotype: This could be a read error, since a much larger clone is one nucleotide away. The chain employs TRBV5-1 and TRBJ2-3; TRBD1 matches at 8 bases. Per germline, CDR1 SGHRS and CDR2 YFSETQ. This CDR3 region has 14 residues. As DNA, the CDR3 is TGCGTCAGCAACGGACAGGGAGTACTAGATACGCAGTATTTT. Translation: CVSNGQGVLDTQYF.

This clonotype was found many times. The rearrangement joins TRBV12-3 or TRBV12-4 to TRBJ2-7, with a tentative D call TRBD2 (6 bases). There are 14 residues in the CDR3. V lost 2 bases and J 2 bases, leaving 10 bases between the germline ends. Here the CDR3 DNA reads TGTGCCAGCAGTTTAAGCGGGTCCCCCTACGAGCAGTACTTC. This gives the protein CASSLSGSPYEQYF.

As for this clonotype: The junction does not match germline at one end; this may be a read error. This chain connects TRBV5-1 to TRBJ2-3; a weak D match, TRBD2 (5 bases). CDR3 length: 13 amino acids. Germline V CDR1 and CDR2: SGHRS, YFSETQ. DNA for the CDR3: TGCGCTAGCAGCTTGGACTCGGTGGATACGCACTATTTT. This translates into CASSLDSVDTHYF.

In this sample, this clonotype is medium-sized. This rearrangement joins TRBV5-5 to TRBJ2-7; 8 nucleotides agree with TRBD2. V lost 0 bases to trimming and J lost 7 bases; unmatched junction nucleotides: 12. This CDR3 spans 16 amino acids. Per germline, CDR1 SGHKS and CDR2 YYEKEE (reference sequence). This CDR3 reads CASSLVIGAGVWEQYF. CDR3 in DNA: TGTGCCAGCAGCTTGGTTATAGGAGCGGGAGTATGGGAGCAGTACTTC.

With regard to this clonotype: Germline and junction disagree at one end, which may indicate a read error. The chain uses TRBV12-3 or TRBV12-4 and TRBJ2-1, with TRBD2 matching 7 bases. The CDR3 has 16 residues. This CDR3 reads CTSRLLGSGMGNDQFF. CDR3 coding DNA: TGTACCAGCAGACTTCTAGGGAGCGGGATGGGAAATGATCAGTTCTTC.

Note on this clonotype: The junction differs from germline at one of its ends, possibly a read error. V gene TRBV6-2 or TRBV6-3 combines with J gene TRBJ2-7; D call uncertain. The CDR3 runs to 16 residues. Per germline, CDR1 MNHEY and CDR2 SVGEGT. CDR3 in DNA: TGTGCCAACAGTTACTCGTTACAGTCAAACTCATACGAGCAGTACTTC. Translation: CANSYSLQSNSYEQYF.

This clonotype showed up many times. The chain recombines TRBV5-1 with TRBJ1-5, with D tentatively TRBD1 (5 bases). V was trimmed by 0 bases and J by 0 bases, leaving 7 bases between them. CDR1 is SGHRS, CDR2 YFSETQ, per germline. This CDR3 has 15 amino acids. The CDR3 loop reads CASSLGGTSNQPQHF. CDR3 sequence (DNA): TGCGCCAGCAGCTTGGGGGGGACTAGCAATCAGCCCCAGCATTTT.

This clonotype was counted at least ten times. The chain links TRBV28 to TRBJ2-1, with TRBD2 identical over 10 bases. CDR3 size: 14 residues. The J segment lost 8 bases and the V segment lost 6 bases, leaving 7 bases of the junction unmatched. CDR1 MDHEN and CDR2 SYDVKM come from the germline V gene. The CDR3 sequence: CASRSPSGSDEQFF. CDR3 coding DNA: TGTGCCAGCAGATCCCCTAGCGGGAGCGATGAGCAGTTCTTC.

The V and J genes are TRBV20-1 and TRBJ2-7; D not resolved. CDR1 and CDR2 (germline): DFQATT, SNEGSKA (reference sequence). The CDR3 spans 13 residues. V was trimmed by 6 bases and J by 6 bases, leaving 18 bases between them. This chain's CDR3 is CSAPNPVECEQYF. The DNA for the CDR3 is TGCAGTGCCCCGAACCCCGTGGAGTGCGAGCAGTACTTC.

This clonotype is judged medium-sized. The chain has TRBV7-8 and TRBJ2-5, with 8 bases that match TRBD2. With V trimmed by 7 bases and J by 4 bases, 5 bases remained unmatched. CDR1 and CDR2 (germline): SGHVS, FQNEAQ. This CDR3 has 13 residues. CDR3 sequence: CASTLGGVETQYF. CDR3 DNA: TGTGCCAGCACTCTCGGGGGGGTAGAGACCCAGTACTTC.

As to this clonotype: The junction shows a germline mismatch at one end, possibly a read error. The genes are TRBV6-1 and TRBJ2-6; either TRBD1 or TRBD2 may fit D (5 bases each). Germline V lookup: CDR1 MNHNS, CDR2 SASEGT. The length of the CDR3 is 16 residues. DNA for the CDR3: TGTACCAGCAGTTCTCAGGCCGCGGCCGGGGCCAACGCCCTGACTTTC. Translated: CTSSSQAAAGANALTF.

Details on this clonotype: The CDR3 carries no conserved terminal phenylalanine or tryptophan, so it likely arises from a read error. The limits of the CDR3 on the DNA are not certain, so only TCRdb's listed CDR3 is given. The V and J genes are TRBV6-2 or TRBV6-3 and TRBJ1-5; the table calls TRBD1, which could not be checked here. The CDR3 is 15 residues long, counting both termini. Germline CDR1 is MNHEY and CDR2 is SVGEGT. Here the CDR3 reads CASSYEGYSNQSQHL.

Regarding this clonotype: This sequence may be a read error, since a much larger clone differs from it by one base. The V call is TRBV7-2, the J call TRBJ2-3; D ambiguous. The V gene lost 6 bases and the J gene lost 5 bases, with 9 bases spanning the gap. The CDR3 runs 12 residues. Germline CDR1 reads SGHTA; CDR2 reads FQGNSA. CDR3: CASRSIQDTQYF. CDR3 coding DNA: TGTGCCAGCAGGTCCATACAAGATACGCAGTATTTT.

This clonotype was counted only a few times. The CDR3 here is CASGPEVKGGIGATYEKLFF. The DNA of the CDR3 is TGTGCCAGCGGCCCCGAGGTGAAGGGGGGGATTGGGGCCACTTATGAAAAACTGTTTTTT. The V and J genes are TRBV2 and TRBJ1-4; tentative D call: TRBD1 (6 bases). Germline V lookup: CDR1 SNHLY, CDR2 FYNNEI. The CDR3 covers 20 residues. The V end lost 8 bases, the J end lost 6 bases, and 34 bases lay between the germline ends.

Sample share makes this clonotype medium-sized. The rearrangement joins TRBV6-5 to TRBJ1-2, with a tentative D call TRBD1 (5 bases). Germline lookup yields CDR1 MNHEY and CDR2 SVGAGI. Trimming pared 6 bases from V and 8 bases from J, leaving 19 bases between. The CDR3 has 14 residues. CDR3 DNA sequence: TGTGCCAGCAGACCCGGGACGGCTGAGTTGGGCTACACCTTC. This translates into CASRPGTAELGYTF.

Only a few counts were recorded for this clonotype. A junction boundary mismatches the germline segment, possibly from a read error. The rearrangement uses TRBV14 and TRBJ2-7; D uncertain. CDR3 length: 12 amino acids. CDR1 is SGHDN and CDR2 is FVKESK in the germline V gene. The CDR3 sequence is CAGSQNGYEQYF. The DNA of the CDR3 is TGTGCCGGCAGCCAAAACGGTTACGAGCAGTACTTC.

With respect to this clonotype: An end of the junction does not agree with germline; a read error may underlie this. This chain links TRBV11-1 with TRBJ2-7; D might be TRBD2 (6 bases). CDR1 is SGHAT and CDR2 is FQDESV in the germline V gene (reference sequence). The CDR3 has 15 amino acids. CDR3 amino acids: CVSSSSRDSPYEQYF. As DNA, the CDR3 is TGTGTCAGCAGTTCATCCCGGGACTCCCCCTACGAGCAGTACTTC.